Here is one TCR beta chain with its context. Its specific antigen is unknown. No base qualities exist here, and no much larger clone lies one base off it. The sample belongs to a study of blood T cell repertoires in COVID-19 (dated by TCRdb to 2020 to 2021). As for the study more broadly: The collaborator samples originated in the United States, Italy and Spain and spanned the acute and convalescent phases of COVID-19. The material from the prospective study consisted of cDNA or gDNA derived from T cells, B-cell-depleted T cells, or PBMCs. Deeply sampled blood TCRbeta repertoires from subjects exposed to, actively infected with, or recovered from COVID-19 were included in the dataset. A freely available public database, intended as a resource for researchers studying the immune response to SARS-CoV-2, is where the repertoires were released. Samples were obtained from the ongoing ImmuneRACE study (first 160 participants) and from roughly 1,300 subjects provided by 6 global collaborators. A de-identified subject ID, COVID-19 status, age in years and sex were almost always included in the sample metadata. Where available, HLA class I and class II types were taken from metadata supplied by the sample provider and were not determined by assay-based typing. The study at large found these results: The amount of clinical and demographic metadata varied by source and participant and was provided uncurated.

The immunoSEQ Assay, a bias-controlled multiplex PCR, was used to amplify TCRbeta CDR3 regions from genomic DNA. Regarding the original processing steps: The number of nucleated cells in each sample was estimated from the amplification of reference gene primers within the assay. Sequence reads were collapsed and filtered to measure the absolute abundance of every unique TCRbeta CDR3 rearrangement. For each sample, productive Simpson clonality was calculated as the square root of Simpson's diversity index over productive rearrangements. TCRdb took this table from immuneACCESS and kept in-frame rearrangements with V and J called. Such tables lack part of the clones; where checked against another copy, unresolved V genes explain under half of the gap, and the rest is unexplained. Clone size and V and J calls were adopted from that table, with D and trimming inferred from the DNA. Counted in this sample were a few hundred thousand clones; approximately 85% of them appeared once. Roughly 0.87% of the sample comes from the top ten.

One collaborating source in Seattle enrolled patients while the patients were actively infected and followed the patients over time throughout the course of disease. Each collaborating institution followed its own protocols to collect whole blood in K2EDTA tubes. For TCRbeta analysis, collaborator samples were shipped as frozen whole blood, as isolated PBMCs, or as DNA extracted from either sample type. At the junction V is shortened by 7 bases and J by 6 bases, with 18 bases in between. The CDR3, cysteine through phenylalanine, is 14 amino acids long. Just the 42-base CDR3 DNA is kept, in frame starting at base 1. The germline V gene (reference sequence) yields LNHDA for CDR1 and SQIVND for CDR2.

This TCR was recovered from a human donor with COVID-19, enrolled during active disease. The donor label of this sample is uncertain. Sequencing was performed on peripheral blood. This sequence uses TRBV19 and TRBJ1-2; TRBD1 is a possible D gene, resting on 6 matching bases. At the DNA level, the sequence is TGTGCCAGTACCGGACAGCCTACCCTCCATGGCTACACCTTC. Its translation is CASTGQPTLHGYTF. Reference TRBV19 and TRBJ1-2 proteins supply the regions before and after the CDR3; the full variable domain is: DGGITQSPKYLFRKEGQNVTLSCEQNLNHDAMYWYRQDPGQGLRLIYYSQIVNDFQKGDIAEGYSVSREKKESFPLTVTSAQKNPTAFYLCASTGQPTLHGYTFGSGTRLTVV.